This T cell receptor (beta chain) was documented in a study of type 1 and type 2 diabetes patients. Background on the study: Participants included type 1 and type 2 diabetes patients plus nondiabetic controls.

CDR1 and CDR2 (germline): LNHDA, SQIVND (reference sequence). V was cut by 5 bases and J by 7 bases, with 17 bases left in between. CDR3 size: 14 residues. PCR was run on genomic DNA. The TCR beta CDR3 region was amplified using 30 forward and 13 reverse primers. Using its own MiXCR run on the multiplex PCR reads, TCRdb lists one record per CDR3 protein. The repertoire holds 250,000 or so distinct CDR3 sequences, with 45% to 60% as singletons. The source is a man aged 18 to 29 with type 2 diabetes. The sequencing input was peripheral blood mononuclear cells (PBMCs). This sequence joins TRBV19 and TRBJ1-1; no clear D gene. Here the CDR3 reads CASSPVQARSEAFF. The DNA for the CDR3 is TGTGCCAGTAGTCCCGTCCAAGCTAGGAGTGAAGCTTTCTTT.